This T cell receptor beta chain came from a study of CD4 T cell repertoires in COVID-19. This clone was seen only once. Germline loops: CDR1 SEHNR, CDR2 FQNEAQ (reference sequence). The V and J ends lost 0 bases and 8 bases respectively, with 14 bases between them. The CDR3 length is 15 residues. Produced via immunoSEQ multiplex PCR; TCRdb's table is partial and in-frame only. The sample records 70,000 to 95,000 clones, roughly 80% being singletons. Specimen: CD4+ T cells from peripheral blood, collected after recovery from COVID-19. This sequence originates from a human donor who had COVID-19. V usage is TRBV7-9 and J usage is TRBJ2-4, with D unresolved. Here the CDR3 reads CASSLAVGLRDIQYF. DNA for the CDR3: TGTGCCAGCAGCTTAGCGGTCGGGCTAAGGGACATTCAGTACTTC. The full variable domain, with the rest looked up from reference TRBV7-9 and TRBJ2-4, is DTGVSQNPRHKITKRGQNVTFRCDPISEHNRLYWYRQTLGQGPEFLTYFQNEAQLEKSRLLSDRFSAERPKGSFSTLEIQRTEQGDSAMYLCASSLAVGLRDIQYFGAGTRLSVL.